The 6 T cell receptor beta chains below all came from one sample that was sequenced in a study of cytomegalovirus exposure and HLA in healthy donors. Here immunoSEQ multiplex PCR was the method, and the copy in TCRdb shows in-frame clones only, minus some. Of more than 150,000 clones listed, about four fifths are singletons. Input material: PBMCs. The receptors shown here come from a woman younger than 30 in good health and CMV-seropositive.

This clone was observed a few times. V and J are TRBV7-2 and TRBJ1-5; D ambiguous. Trimming shortened V by 5 bases and J by 5 bases, and 7 bases separated the two germline ends. Germline lookup yields CDR1 SGHTA and CDR2 FQGNSA. This CDR3 region has 12 residues. The CDR3 DNA sequence: TGTGCCAGCAGCGGAGATCATCAGCCCCAGCATTTT. It is translated as CASSGDHQPQHF.

The chain carries TRBV7-9 and TRBJ2-5; tentative D call: TRBD1 (6 bases). CDR1 is SEHNR and CDR2 is FQNEAQ in the germline V gene (reference sequence). The CDR3 totals 16 residues. The germline V and J ends were trimmed by 6 bases and 0 bases, with 17 bases remaining between them. As DNA, the CDR3 is TGTGCCAGCAGTCACCGGGACAAACCGTACCAAGAGACCCAGTACTTC. Its translation: CASSHRDKPYQETQYF.

The V call is TRBV7-9, the J call TRBJ2-1; D is perhaps TRBD2 (5 bases). The CDR3 consists of 13 residues. Germline lookup yields CDR1 SEHNR and CDR2 FQNEAQ (reference sequence). V shed 4 bases and J shed 16 bases, with 20 bases lying between them. DNA for the CDR3: TGTGCCAGCAGCTCCCCTTTAGCGAGACGGGTATTCTTC. Translating gives CASSSPLARRVFF.

The J gene is TRBJ2-3, the V gene TRBV19; no clear D gene. From germline, CDR1 is LNHDA and CDR2 SQIVND (reference sequence). The CDR3 has 15 amino acids. Trimming removed 5 bases at V and 0 bases at J, with 12 bases between. The CDR3 nucleotides read TGTGCCAGTAGTTTTGAGTCCTCTAGCACAGATACGCAGTATTTT. This gives the protein CASSFESSSTDTQYF.

The genes are TRBV27 and TRBJ2-7; D is unclear. The CDR3 is 11 amino acids. V dropped 6 bases and J dropped 4 bases, with 7 bases sitting between them. CDR1 and CDR2 from the germline V gene are MNHEY and SMNVEV (reference sequence). Here the CDR3 DNA reads TGTGCCAGCAGCGACACTTACGAGCAGTACTTC. Encoded protein: CASSDTYEQYF.

The J gene is TRBJ2-1, the V gene TRBV5-1; 9 bases line up with TRBD1. The ends lost 4 bases at V and 8 bases at J; junction bases unmatched: 10. CDR1 is SGHRS and CDR2 is YFSETQ in the germline V gene. This CDR3 is 15 amino acids long. This CDR3 reads CASSRQGQGFYEQFF. CDR3 bases: TGCGCCAGCAGCCGGCAAGGACAGGGGTTCTATGAGCAGTTCTTC.